Listed below are T cell receptor beta chains from one sample, sequenced in a study of post-analysis software for immune sequencing data. One entry per CDR3 protein, called by TCRdb with MiXCR from the PCR reads. Of about 430,000 distinct CDR3 sequences listed, approximately 37% are singletons. The sample taken for sequencing was blood. These receptors came from a girl aged 2 to 9 with multiple sclerosis. Each CDR3 is given with its conserved first and last residue. The D gene is left open where the match is weak. Rows give clone size only sometimes, using once, few, many, or a class for an expanded clone.

cdr3_length,v_call,clone_size,d_call,j_call,cdr3_nt,cdr3_aa
15,TRBV11-2,.,TRBD2,TRBJ2-3,TGTGCCAGCAGCTTAGTTTGGGACTACACTAATACGCAGTATTTT,CASSLVWDYTNTQYF
16,TRBV14,once,.,TRBJ1-6,TGTGCCAGCAGCTTCATGACAGGACCCTATAATTCACCCCTCCACTTT,CASSFMTGPYNSPLHF
15,TRBV2,.,.,TRBJ2-2,TGTGCCGGCTTGGGACACCCTCCGAACACCGGGGAGCTGTTTTTT,CAGLGHPPNTGELFF
13,TRBV6-2/TRBV6-3,.,TRBD2,TRBJ2-3,TGTGCCAGCAGTAGTCAAGCGGGGGCTACGCAGTATTTT,CASSSQAGATQYF
14,TRBV5-1,few,.,TRBJ1-2,TGCGCCAGCAGCCCTAGATCTGAGAACTATGGCTACACCTTC,CASSPRSENYGYTF
14,TRBV27,.,TRBD1,TRBJ1-4,TGTGCCAGCACATCAGGGGGCTGGGGTGAAAAACTGTTTTTT,CASTSGGWGEKLFF
12,TRBV12-3/TRBV12-4,.,.,TRBJ2-1,TGTGCCAGCAGTTTTCAAGTAGGTGAGCAGTTCTTC,CASSFQVGEQFF
14,TRBV14,.,.,TRBJ2-7,TGTGCCAGCAGCCAAAAAGGGGGCTCCTACGAGCAGTACTTC,CASSQKGGSYEQYF
13,TRBV12-3/TRBV12-4,.,.,TRBJ1-4,TGTGCCAGCAGTTCTGGAGGACGGGAAAAACTGTTTTTT,CASSSGGREKLFF
16,TRBV6-6,.,.,TRBJ1-2,TGTGCCAGCAGTTACTCGAGGGACGGAGATAACTATGGCTACACCTTC,CASSYSRDGDNYGYTF
14,TRBV29-1,.,TRBD1,TRBJ2-4,TGCAGCGTAAACGACAGGGTCCGTCCCTACGGGCAGTACTTC,CSVNDRVRPYGQYF
13,TRBV29-1,few,TRBD1,TRBJ2-7,TGCAGCGTTGAAACAGGGGGTAGCTACGAGCAGTACTTC,CSVETGGSYEQYF
16,TRBV9,few,TRBD2,TRBJ2-7,TGTGCCAGCAGCGTAGAGTGGACTAGCGGGACCTACGAGCAGTACTTC,CASSVEWTSGTYEQYF
16,TRBV7-9,few,TRBD1,TRBJ2-5,TGTGCCAGCAGCTTAGTCGGACAGGGGGCGGGTGAGACCCAGTACTTC,CASSLVGQGAGETQYF
14,TRBV4-2,.,.,TRBJ2-3,TGTGCCAGCAACTTAGGAGCGGGCACAGATACGCAGTATTTT,CASNLGAGTDTQYF
14,TRBV20-1,few,.,TRBJ1-2,TGCAGTGCTAGAGATTTAAGGGTTTTTAATGGCTACACCTTC,CSARDLRVFNGYTF
16,TRBV20-1,.,TRBD2,TRBJ2-5,TGCAGTGTTAGAGTATCCGGGACTAGGATACAAGAGACCCAGTACTTC,CSVRVSGTRIQETQYF
14,TRBV5-1,few,.,TRBJ2-7,TGCGCCAGCAGCCACTCTGCGGGACTCCACGAGCAGTACTTC,CASSHSAGLHEQYF
13,TRBV20-1,.,.,TRBJ2-7,TGCAGTGCTAGAGAGGGGGGTGCCTACGAGCAGTACTTC,CSAREGGAYEQYF
13,TRBV7-3,.,.,TRBJ1-1,TGTGCCAGCAGCCCCGGATCGAACACTGAAGCTTTCTTT,CASSPGSNTEAFF
14,TRBV28,.,.,TRBJ1-5,TGTGCCAGCAGTCCAGACAGGCTCCATCAGCCCCAGCATTTT,CASSPDRLHQPQHF
12,TRBV28,.,TRBD1,TRBJ2-7,TGTGCCAGCAGCGGACAGGTTCTCAAGCAGTACTTC,CASSGQVLKQYF
16,TRBV7-9,.,TRBD2,TRBJ2-1,TGTGCCAGCAGCTCGAGGCCGGGACTAGCAATCGATGAGCAGTTCTTC,CASSSRPGLAIDEQFF
17,TRBV20-1,.,TRBD1,TRBJ1-1,TGCAGTGCTAGAGATCCCGGACAGGGCGGGATGAACACTGAAGCTTTCTTT,CSARDPGQGGMNTEAFF
16,TRBV12-3/TRBV12-4,.,.,TRBJ2-1,TGTGCCAGCCGATCAGTTACGGGACGGCACTACAATGAGCAGTTCTTC,CASRSVTGRHYNEQFF
14,TRBV7-9,.,TRBD1,TRBJ1-6,TGTGCCAGCAGCCGGGGACAGGATAATTCACCCCTCCACTTT,CASSRGQDNSPLHF
14,TRBV5-1,.,.,TRBJ2-7,TGCGCCAGCAGCCTGGGATCTCTCTCCTACGAGCAGTACTTC,CASSLGSLSYEQYF
14,TRBV6-2/TRBV6-3,.,TRBD2,TRBJ2-7,TGTGCCAGCATTGGGTCAGAGAGACTAGCCGAGCAGTACTTC,CASIGSERLAEQYF
12,TRBV12-3/TRBV12-4,.,.,TRBJ2-1,TGTGCCAGCAGCCCTGCTACGCTTGAGCAGTTCTTC,CASSPATLEQFF
15,TRBV6-5,.,.,TRBJ2-3,TGTGCCAGCAGTTACTCGGTGGGGGGGCCAGATACGCAGTATTTT,CASSYSVGGPDTQYF
14,TRBV12-3/TRBV12-4,few,.,TRBJ2-7,TGTGCCAGCAGTTTTTTTGCTAGCACCTACGAGCAGTACTTC,CASSFFASTYEQYF
13,TRBV14,.,TRBD1,TRBJ1-2,TGTGCCAGCAGCCGGAGGACAGGGGATGGCTACACCTTC,CASSRRTGDGYTF
15,TRBV29-1,.,TRBD2,TRBJ2-3,TGCAGCGTGGGACTAGCGGGCGCCTTTCCAGATATGCAGTATTTT,CSVGLAGAFPDMQYF
13,TRBV5-1,few,.,TRBJ2-1,TGCGCCAGCAGACCCACTATTAACAATGAGCAGTTCTTC,CASRPTINNEQFF
15,TRBV7-3,few,TRBD2,TRBJ2-1,TGTGCCAGCAGCTTAGCTTTAGGACTAGTGAATGAGCAGTTCTTC,CASSLALGLVNEQFF
14,TRBV12-3/TRBV12-4,.,TRBD1,TRBJ2-7,TGTGCCAGCAGTACCGGGACAGGGGGCGACGAGCAGTACTTC,CASSTGTGGDEQYF
15,TRBV7-9,.,TRBD1,TRBJ1-6,TGTGCCAGCAGCTTCCCGAGACAGGGTACTTCACCCCTCCACTTT,CASSFPRQGTSPLHF
13,TRBV25-1,.,.,TRBJ2-4,TGTGCCAGCAGTGGGCCCAAGGGGCTAGAGCAGTACTTC,CASSGPKGLEQYF
11,TRBV15,.,.,TRBJ2-7,TGTGCCACCAGCATTAGGGACGAGCAGTACTTC,CATSIRDEQYF
14,TRBV7-2,few,.,TRBJ2-5,TGTGCCAGCAGCACCTACAGGGGGGGGGAGACCCAGTACTTC,CASSTYRGGETQYF
12,TRBV7-8,few,.,TRBJ1-1,TGTGCCAGCAGCTTAGTGCCTACTGAAGCTTTCTTT,CASSLVPTEAFF
16,TRBV20-1,.,.,TRBJ2-3,TGCAGTGCTAGAGTAGCGCGACTAGGGAACACAGATACGCAGTATTTT,CSARVARLGNTDTQYF
16,TRBV10-3,few,TRBD2,TRBJ2-3,TGTGCCATCAGTGACCCGACTAGCGAGAGCACAGATACGCAGTATTTT,CAISDPTSESTDTQYF
13,TRBV28,.,.,TRBJ2-1,TGTGCCAGCAGTTTTCGCCGCAACGGTGAGCAGTTCTTC,CASSFRRNGEQFF
13,TRBV20-1,.,TRBD1,TRBJ1-2,TGCAGTGCTGGGACCACAGGGGTTAGGGGCTACACCTTC,CSAGTTGVRGYTF
14,TRBV3-1,many,TRBD1,TRBJ2-5,TGTGCCAGCAGCCTCGGGACAGGGCAAGAGACCCAGTACTTC,CASSLGTGQETQYF
15,TRBV7-2,once,.,TRBJ2-3,TGTGCCAGCAGCTTAGTCTGGAATCCTGAGGATACGCAGTATTTT,CASSLVWNPEDTQYF
11,TRBV21-1,few,.,TRBJ2-5,TGTGCCAGCAGTAAATTGGAGACCCAGTACTTC,CASSKLETQYF
14,TRBV9,few,.,TRBJ2-7,TGTGCCAGCAGCGTAGGGTCCGGGAGTTACGAGCAGTACTTC,CASSVGSGSYEQYF
15,TRBV10-2,many,TRBD2,TRBJ2-1,TGCGCCAGCAGTACACTAGCGGGGGGGCTAAATGAGCAGTTCTTC,CASSTLAGGLNEQFF
15,TRBV2,.,TRBD2,TRBJ2-1,TGTGCCAGCAGTGTAACGGGAGGGCCAATCAATGAGCAGTTCTTC,CASSVTGGPINEQFF
15,TRBV5-1,.,.,TRBJ2-3,TGCGCCAGCAGCTTGGCCGACGGAGGCACAGATACGCAGTATTTT,CASSLADGGTDTQYF
13,TRBV5-1,.,.,TRBJ2-5,TGCGCCAGCAGCTTGGACACCCTAGAGACCCAGTACTTC,CASSLDTLETQYF
14,TRBV9,.,.,TRBJ1-4,TGTGCCAGCAGCGGAGGGGGACGGAGTGAAAAACTGTTTTTT,CASSGGGRSEKLFF
16,TRBV6-1,.,.,TRBJ1-6,TGTGCCCTAGCGGGAAGACTTAGCACAGATAATTCACCCCTCCACTTT,CALAGRLSTDNSPLHF
14,TRBV6-6,few,.,TRBJ1-1,TGTGCCAGCAGTTACTCGTTAATTGGACCAGAAGCTTTCTTT,CASSYSLIGPEAFF
17,TRBV6-6,few,TRBD2,TRBJ2-5,TGTGCCAGCAGTAGTTCTAGCGGTGGGGTGTACCAAGAGACCCAGTACTTC,CASSSSSGGVYQETQYF
15,TRBV7-2,.,.,TRBJ1-5,TGTGCCAGCAGCTTAAGTGGCGGAGGCCCCCGGCCCCAGCATTTT,CASSLSGGGPRPQHF
14,TRBV28,.,TRBD1,TRBJ2-4,TGTGCCACCTTCTCCGGGACAGGGAAAAACATTCAGTACTTC,CATFSGTGKNIQYF